This T cell receptor beta chain was recorded in a study of blood T cell repertoires in COVID-19. Overall study context: COVID-19 samples from acute and convalescent phases originated in the United States, Italy and Spain. The analysed material was cDNA or gDNA that came from T cells, B-cell-depleted T cells, or PBMCs.

This CDR3 is built from 16 residues. J was trimmed by 2 bases and V by 2 bases; bases with no gene match: 4. Germline V gene lookup returns CDR1 SGHDT and CDR2 YYEEEE. As originally analysed: Estimation of nucleated cell counts relied on the amplification of reference gene primers. The data were produced by immunoSEQ multiplex PCR, yet TCRdb's version contains in-frame clones alone and is incomplete. The D gene and trimming were derived from the DNA, and the V and J assignments and clone size from that table. The sample records about 190,000 clones, roughly four fifths being singletons. The V and J genes are TRBV5-6 and TRBJ1-1, with 12 bases fitting TRBD1. Sequencing was performed on peripheral blood. The receptor's source is a woman aged 70-85 years with active or convalescent COVID-19. CDR3 region: CASSFIGTGGNTEAFF. CDR3 bases: TGTGCCAGCAGCTTCATAGGGACAGGGGGCAACACTGAAGCTTTCTTT.